What follows are 3 T cell receptor beta chains derived from one specimen sequenced in a study of PD-L1 blockade in urothelial cancer. Libraries were prepared by immunoSEQ multiplex PCR; TCRdb keeps only in-frame clonotypes and omits some of them. The data contain 14,000 to 15,000 clones, 85% to 90% of them singletons. Here the sequenced sample was PBMCs, taken around atezolizumab (anti-PD-L1) treatment. These receptors all come from a man in his 70s with urothelial cancer.

Only one count was recorded for this clone. The chain links TRBV7-9 to TRBJ2-5; a possible D gene is TRBD1 (6 bases). CDR3 length: 14 residues. Trimming removed 5 bases from V and 2 bases from J, with 12 bases in between. In germline, CDR1 is SEHNR, CDR2 FQNEAQ (reference sequence). The CDR3 nucleotides are TGTGCCAGCAGCGAATTAGGGGGTCAAGAGACCCAGTACTTC. It is translated as CASSELGGQETQYF.

V is TRBV2 and J is TRBJ1-5; 7 bases map to TRBD1. J gave up 6 bases and V 3 bases, and 5 bases lay outside the gene matches. Germline CDR1 SNHLY, CDR2 FYNNEI. The CDR3 consists of 14 residues. CDR3 residues: CASSDRGIGQPQHF. DNA of the CDR3: TGTGCCAGCAGTGACAGGGGGATCGGTCAGCCCCAGCATTTT.

This chain joins TRBV29-1 and TRBJ2-3; D might be TRBD1 (5 bases). The CDR3 covers 13 residues. The germline gives CDR1 SQVTM, CDR2 ANQGSEA. Trimming left V 7 bases short and J 0 bases short, with 11 bases between. CDR3 region: CSGTFTSTDTQYF. DNA for the CDR3: TGCAGCGGGACATTCACTAGCACAGATACGCAGTATTTT.